This TCR beta chain was documented in a study of blood T cells in healthy people across ages (dated by TCRdb to between 2014 and 2017). Notes on the research overall: In model experiments, template switching captured roughly one uniquely barcoded TCR beta cDNA molecule for every two T cells. Age-related changes in TCR beta repertoire diversity were measured in the study by deep sequencing normalized with unique cDNA molecular identifiers. The donors were split into four age groups: young (average about 16 years), middle-aged (39), aged (about 62) and long-lived (roughly 86). Donors of different ages were randomly distributed across sequencing lanes to avoid experimental bias. The study analyzed two additional independent replicas of 1 million unique cDNA reads from the same blood draw for two donors, one aged 18 to 30 and one aged 80 or older.

General study outcomes and caveats: Estimates of total diversity based on one million sequenced T cells were considered lower bounds and underestimates. Because donor CMV infection status was unknown, age-related changes in expanded clonotypes were potentially confounded. Observed TCR beta diversity correlated strongly with the percentage of naive T cells measured by flow cytometry. Observed TCR beta diversity per million T cells fell roughly linearly with age, and a significant reduction was already apparent by age roughly 40. Compared with the aged group, the long-lived group had more naive CD4+ T cells, fewer expanded clones and increased TCR diversity, a pattern suggesting age selection. Conclusive comparison of naive and antigen-experienced compartments was prevented by the profiling of bulk unsorted PBMCs.

CDR1 and CDR2 are drawn from the germline V gene: LGHNA, YNFKEQ. A distance of 12 bases separates the germline ends of V and J, which lose 4 bases and 2 bases respectively. The CDR3 has 15 amino acids, counting the end cysteine and phenylalanine. Only the CDR3 DNA stays, 45 bases, in frame from base 1. The library was made by 5' RACE. Sequencer: Illumina HiSeq 2500. A second roughly 7 to 11 cycle PCR used a sample-barcoded 5' primer and a J-beta primer mix. A unique molecular identifier was introduced onto each TCR beta cDNA molecule by a template-switch 5' adaptor carrying 12 random nucleotides. Each sample yielded at least 3 million CDR3-containing paired-end reads. The Mint cDNA synthesis kit, primed by a TRBC-specific oligonucleotide, was used to synthesize first-strand cDNA from all RNA. Following uracil-DNA glycosylase treatment, a first 18-cycle PCR with universal primers M1SS and BC2_uni_R was performed on all cDNA. As for how the authors treated the data: For normalization, 1 million high-quality reads, each with a distinct molecular identifier, were randomly selected from each sample. Reads with shared molecular identifiers were discarded instead of being binned into consensus sequences. MiTCR, set to a Q25 quality threshold and the strictest error-elimination algorithm, was used for CDR3 identification, clonotype clustering and error correction. A nonparametric unseen species model with Euler transformation was used to estimate a lower bound on total TCR beta diversity. TCRdb reprocessed the public reads (quality trimming at Q25 with fastp, clone calling with MiXCR) and kept in-frame beta chains. Rows matching on CDR3 protein sequence are summarized as one entry with the most common DNA and genes. The V and J calls follow TCRdb's processing rather than the paper's. The sample profile shows more than 700,000 distinct CDR3 sequences; approximately 53% of them were found once. Approximately 41% of the sample belongs to the ten largest clones.

To note about this clonotype: The antigen it binds to is not known. No much larger clone exists at a distance of one base, and base qualities are not known.

The roughly 42 donors, aged about 6 to 100 years, were systemically healthy Caucasian individuals from Russia. About 9.6 milliliters of peripheral blood were collected from each donor into EDTA-treated Vacutainer tubes. Ficoll-Paque density-gradient centrifugation was used to isolate PBMCs, with at least 7 million obtained per sample. Total RNA was extracted from PBMCs with Trizol reagent, with at least 6 micrograms obtained per sample. For every donor, flow cytometry on a PBMC aliquot measured the percentage of naive CD45RAhigh/CD27high T cells. The sequence links TRBV4-2 to TRBJ2-1; the D region may be TRBD1 or TRBD2, each matching 6 bases equally. The receptor comes from a man older than 75 in good health. The source material was blood. The CDR3 reads CASSPRRGAYNEQFF. The DNA sequence is as follows: TGTGCCAGCAGCCCGCGAAGGGGGGCCTACAATGAGCAGTTCTTC.